A selection of T cell receptor beta chains follows, all from one sample in a study of T cell clonotyping in hematopoietic cell transplantation. Assay: immunoSEQ multiplex PCR; the TCRdb copy retains only in-frame clones and omits some. The profile shows under 6,000 clones, around 94% of them singletons. Source: PBMCs, taken 180 days after allogeneic stem cell transplant. These receptors were collected from a male patient aged 60 to 75 who had an allogeneic stem cell transplant from a related donor, so the T cells may come from the graft donor. Some clones in this sample may be carry-over from other donors' samples. The conserved cysteine and the conserved F or W are not part of the CDR3 here.

TRBV5-5	9	TRBJ1-1	ASSLDTEAF
TRBV29-1	10	TRBJ2-5	SVDREGETQY
TRBV28	14	TRBJ2-3	ASSPTSGGGVDTQY
TRBV5-1	11	TRBJ2-7	ASSLRTGYEQY
TRBV30	8	TRBJ2-3	AWSTDTQY
TRBV4-3	9	TRBJ1-4	ASSLNSKLF
TRBV11-3	13	TRBJ1-6	ASSFTGGYNSPLH
TRBV30	8	TRBJ1-1	AWSRKVQF
TRBV6-5	12	TRBJ1-1	ASSYRGQNTEAF
TRBV2	12	TRBJ2-3	ASSEAGGEDTQY
TRBV15	14	TRBJ2-1	ATSRDEGALYNEQF
TRBV29-1	10	TRBJ2-1	SVERQYNEQF
TRBV7-2	13	TRBJ1-4	ASSAERGLYEKLF
TRBV30	15	TRBJ2-3	AWRHEPDSENTDAQY
TRBV7-9	10	TRBJ2-7	ASSVGTAEQY
TRBV30	10	TRBJ2-7	AWSGGQYEQY
TRBV2	10	TRBJ1-2	ASSARGSGYT
TRBV27	10	TRBJ2-7	ASSLSGYEQY
TRBV30	8	TRBJ2-1	AWGITEQF
TRBV20-1	9	TRBJ1-1	SASPGTDAF
TRBV30	12	TRBJ2-3	AWGSGGSTDTQY
TRBV5-5	10	TRBJ1-1	ASSPREGEAF
TRBV6-5	12	TRBJ1-1	ASSYSFLDTEAF
TRBV4-2	14	TRBJ1-1	ASSQDWEAGNTEAF
TRBV5-6	11	TRBJ2-7	ASSLEGRGEQY
TRBV10-1	16	TRBJ1-1	ASSEMTGATLGHTEAF
TRBV5-4	13	TRBJ1-4	ASSSNRALNEKLF
TRBV2	10	TRBJ2-7	ASSEGWGEQY
TRBV4-3	12	TRBJ2-5	ASSQDEGVGTQY
TRBV6-1	13	TRBJ1-1	ASSEAGTENTEAF
TRBV7-2	10	TRBJ2-7	ASSASGWEQY
TRBV30	10	TRBJ1-1	AWSDILLEAF
TRBV30	12	TRBJ2-1	AWRVRRVGNEQF
TRBV4-2	14	TRBJ2-2	ASSQRAHGETGELF
TRBV5-1	14	TRBJ1-1	ASSTRQGWVNTEAF
TRBV14	16	TRBJ1-2	ASSQVFEPAAGGHGYT
TRBV9	15	TRBJ2-1	ASSARWDSRTYNEQF
TRBV14	12	TRBJ1-5	ASSPNRVTQPQH
TRBV30	11	TRBJ2-7	AWSSGTANEQY
TRBV30	10	TRBJ1-2	AWTHTNYGYT
TRBV7-9	10	TRBJ2-7	ASSPALYEQY
TRBV30	12	TRBJ2-2	AWSSGGAGGELF
TRBV6-6	11	TRBJ1-5	ASNQTGGQPQH
TRBV7-9	10	TRBJ1-2	ASSPQDYGYT
TRBV7-2	12	TRBJ1-3	ASSIRQGRDTIY
TRBV2	9	TRBJ1-1	ASSTRGEAF
TRBV4-3	11	TRBJ1-2	ASSQDREGGYT
TRBV4-3	11	TRBJ1-2	ASSLGPNYGYT
TRBV20-1	9	TRBJ2-7	SAKGAYEQY
TRBV6-5	13	TRBJ2-1	ASSHTRGDDNEQF
TRBV28	13	.	ASSYSRTSDDEQY
TRBV13	13	TRBJ1-2	ASSATHTVGYGYT
TRBV7-9	13	TRBJ2-2	ASSWDRGPSGELF
TRBV19	11	TRBJ1-5	ASSPQSNQPQH
TRBV6-6	14	TRBJ1-1	ASSYSRPAMNTEAF